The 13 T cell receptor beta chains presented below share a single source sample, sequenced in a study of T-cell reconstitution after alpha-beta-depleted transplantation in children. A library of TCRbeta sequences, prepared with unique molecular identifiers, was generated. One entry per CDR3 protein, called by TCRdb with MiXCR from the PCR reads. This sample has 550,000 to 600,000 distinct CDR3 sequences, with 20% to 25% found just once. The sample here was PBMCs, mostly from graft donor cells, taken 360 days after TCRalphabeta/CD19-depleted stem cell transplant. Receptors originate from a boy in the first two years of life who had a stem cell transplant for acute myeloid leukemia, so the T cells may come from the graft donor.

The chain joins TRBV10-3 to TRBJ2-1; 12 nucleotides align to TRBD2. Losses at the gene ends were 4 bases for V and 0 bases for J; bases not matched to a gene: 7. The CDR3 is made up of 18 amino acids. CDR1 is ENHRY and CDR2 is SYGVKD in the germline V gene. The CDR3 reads CAISATSGGPTSYNEQFF. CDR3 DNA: TGTGCCATCAGTGCGACTAGCGGGGGCCCAACCTCCTACAATGAGCAGTTCTTC.

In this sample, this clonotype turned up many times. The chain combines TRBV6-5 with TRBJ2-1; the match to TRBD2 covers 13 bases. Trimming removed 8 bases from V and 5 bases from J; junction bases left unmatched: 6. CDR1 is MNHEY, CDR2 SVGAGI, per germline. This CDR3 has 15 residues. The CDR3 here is CASRTGTSGDNEQFF. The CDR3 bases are TGTGCCAGCCGAACCGGGACTAGCGGGGACAATGAGCAGTTCTTC.

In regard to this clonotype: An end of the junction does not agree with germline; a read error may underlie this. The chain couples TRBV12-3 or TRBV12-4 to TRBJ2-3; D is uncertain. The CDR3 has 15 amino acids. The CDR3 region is CASSSIGYSTDSQYF. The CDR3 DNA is TGTGCCAGCAGTTCGATAGGGTATAGCACAGATTCGCAGTATTTT.

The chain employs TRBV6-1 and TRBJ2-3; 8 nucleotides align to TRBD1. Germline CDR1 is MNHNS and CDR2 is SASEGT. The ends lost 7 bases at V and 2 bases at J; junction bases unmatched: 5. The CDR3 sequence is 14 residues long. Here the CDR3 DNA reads TGTGCCAGCACCAGGACAGGGACCACAGATACGCAGTATTTT. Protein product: CASTRTGTTDTQYF.

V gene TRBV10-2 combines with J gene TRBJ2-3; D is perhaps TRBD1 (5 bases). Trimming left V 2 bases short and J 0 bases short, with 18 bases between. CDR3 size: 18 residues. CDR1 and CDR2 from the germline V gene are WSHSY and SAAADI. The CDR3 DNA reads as TGCGCCAGCAGTGAGAGTTCTCCCCTGACAGCTAGCACAGATACGCAGTATTTT. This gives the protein CASSESSPLTASTDTQYF.

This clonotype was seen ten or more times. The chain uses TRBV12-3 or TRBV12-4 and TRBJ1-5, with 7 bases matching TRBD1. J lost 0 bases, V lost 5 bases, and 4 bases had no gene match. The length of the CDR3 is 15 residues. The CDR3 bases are TGTGCCAGCAGTCCGACAGGGTATAGCAATCAGCCCCAGCATTTT. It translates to CASSPTGYSNQPQHF.

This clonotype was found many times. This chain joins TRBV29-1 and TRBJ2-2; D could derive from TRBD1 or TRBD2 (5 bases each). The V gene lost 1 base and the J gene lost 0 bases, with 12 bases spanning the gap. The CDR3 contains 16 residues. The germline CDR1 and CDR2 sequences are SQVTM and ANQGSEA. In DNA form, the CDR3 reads TGCAGCGTTGAAGGAGGGGCTTATCCGAACACCGGGGAGCTGTTTTTT. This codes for CSVEGGAYPNTGELFF.

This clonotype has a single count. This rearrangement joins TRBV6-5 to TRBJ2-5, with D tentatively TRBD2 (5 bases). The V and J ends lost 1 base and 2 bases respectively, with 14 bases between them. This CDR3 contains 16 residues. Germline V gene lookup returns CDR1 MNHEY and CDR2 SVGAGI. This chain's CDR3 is CASSYWTRAAQETQYF. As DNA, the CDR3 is TGTGCCAGCAGTTACTGGACTCGAGCTGCTCAAGAGACCCAGTACTTC.

The CDR3 region has the DNA TGTGCCAGCAGCTCCCAGGGACAGGGGGCAAGATACAATGAGCAGTTCTTC. Translated, it gives CASSSQGQGARYNEQFF. The gene calls are TRBV7-2 and TRBJ2-1, with TRBD1 identical over 12 bases. Germline CDR1 is SGHTA and CDR2 is FQGNSA. The CDR3 contains 17 residues. With V trimmed by 4 bases and J by 4 bases, 8 bases remained unmatched.

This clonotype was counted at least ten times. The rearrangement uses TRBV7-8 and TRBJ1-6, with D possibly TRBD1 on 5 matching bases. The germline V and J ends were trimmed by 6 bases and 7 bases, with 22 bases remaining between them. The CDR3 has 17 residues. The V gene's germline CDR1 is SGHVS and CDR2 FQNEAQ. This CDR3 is CASRPPFTGTGNSPLHF. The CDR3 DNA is TGTGCCAGCAGACCCCCCTTTACCGGGACGGGGAATTCACCCCTCCACTTT.

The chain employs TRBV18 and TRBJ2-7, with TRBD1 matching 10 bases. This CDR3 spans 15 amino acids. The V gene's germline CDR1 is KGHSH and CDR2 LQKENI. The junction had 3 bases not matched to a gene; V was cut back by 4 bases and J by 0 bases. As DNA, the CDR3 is TGTGCCAGCTCACGGGGACAGGGGCCCTCCTACGAGCAGTACGTC. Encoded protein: CASSRGQGPSYEQYV.

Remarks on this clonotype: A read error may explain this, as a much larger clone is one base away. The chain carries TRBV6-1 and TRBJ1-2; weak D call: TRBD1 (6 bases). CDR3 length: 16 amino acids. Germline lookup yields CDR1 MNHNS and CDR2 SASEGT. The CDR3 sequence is CASSAVDRPLNYGYNF. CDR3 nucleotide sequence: TGTGCCAGCAGTGCTGTTGACAGGCCCCTTAACTATGGCTACAACTTC.

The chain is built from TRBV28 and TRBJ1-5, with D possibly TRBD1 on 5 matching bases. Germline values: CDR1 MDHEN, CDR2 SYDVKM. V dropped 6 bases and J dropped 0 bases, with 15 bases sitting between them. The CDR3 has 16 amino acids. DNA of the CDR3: TGTGCCAGCAGCCCCTTTCAGGGAGATAGCAATCAGCCCCAGCATTTT. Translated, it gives CASSPFQGDSNQPQHF.